Listed below are T cell receptor beta chains from one sample, sequenced in a study of T cell repertoires in cytomegalovirus infection. TCRdb redid the calling of the reads with MiXCR, one entry per CDR3 protein. Of over 450,000 distinct CDR3 sequences in the sample, around 11% were seen once. Source material: PBMCs. The receptors come from a human donor in good health (CMV status not recorded). Some clones in this sample may be carry-over from other donors' samples. Each CDR3 is given with its conserved first and last residue. The D gene is left open where the match is weak. Clone sizes are given selectively: once, few, many, or a class where the clone is expanded.

>TRBD2|-|TRBJ2-2|TRBV2
CASRKREGETGELFF
TGTGCCAGCAGGAAGCGGGAGGGAGAGACCGGGGAGCTGTTTTTT
>-|few|TRBJ2-5|TRBV4-2
CASSQESYRPAETQYF
TGTGCCAGCAGCCAAGAGTCTTATCGCCCGGCCGAGACCCAGTACTTC
>TRBD1|many|TRBJ2-2|TRBV5-4
CASSTRDRGFTGELFF
TGTGCCAGCAGCACCCGGGACAGGGGGTTCACCGGGGAGCTGTTTTTT
>-|many|TRBJ1-1|TRBV7-9
CASSRAGRLNTEAFF
TGTGCCAGCAGCCGAGCTGGGAGGCTGAACACTGAAGCTTTCTTT
>TRBD1|many|TRBJ1-4|TRBV15
CATSKDRGLFKLFF
TGTGCCACCAGCAAGGACAGGGGGCTCTTCAAACTGTTTTTT
>-|many|TRBJ2-7|TRBV10-3
CAISLDPQVVEQYF
TGTGCCATCAGTTTAGACCCGCAGGTGGTCGAGCAGTACTTC
>-|-|TRBJ1-3|TRBV30
CAWSRGYGENTIYF
TGTGCCTGGAGCCGGGGTTACGGGGAAAACACCATATATTTT
>TRBD1|many|TRBJ1-6|TRBV10-3
CAISESGTGDSPLHF
TGTGCCATCAGTGAGTCCGGGACAGGGGATTCACCCCTCCACTTT
>-|many|TRBJ1-6|TRBV11-1
CASSLAFNSPLHF
TGTGCCAGCAGCTTAGCGTTTAATTCACCCCTCCACTTT
>-|-|TRBJ2-1|TRBV3-1
CASSQRVSEQFF
TGTGCCAGCAGCCAACGGGTCAGTGAGCAGTTCTTC
>TRBD2|-|TRBJ2-1|TRBV4-2
CASSQGNGLAGGNEQFF
TGTGCCAGCAGCCAAGGTAACGGTCTAGCGGGAGGCAATGAGCAGTTCTTC
>TRBD1|few|TRBJ1-2|TRBV30
CAWIGPPTGAIYGYTF
TGTGCCTGGATTGGGCCACCGACAGGGGCAATTTATGGCTACACCTTC
>-|many|TRBJ1-1|TRBV11-1
CASSLGTPRVEAFF
TGTGCCAGCAGCTTAGGCACCCCCAGGGTGGAAGCTTTCTTT
>-|few|TRBJ2-7|TRBV7-6
CASSSVLNAYF
TGTGCCAGCAGCTCCGTCCTGAATGCCTACTTC